The next 18 T cell receptor beta chains were all read from a single sample in a study of T-cell memory formation after mild COVID-19. Each CDR3 protein gets one entry after TCRdb re-called the 5' RACE reads with MiXCR. The sample lists 200,000 or so distinct CDR3 sequences, around 16% occurring once. Sequenced: PBMCs or a T cell subset sorted from them (not recorded which). The source of these receptors is an adult woman who had mild COVID-19 (a few samples of this study predate the infection). Cell type and time point are not known.

The table lists this clonotype with a few counts. The chain couples TRBV20-1 to TRBJ2-7, with TRBD1 matching over 11 bases. The CDR3 is made up of 13 amino acids. Trimming removed 1 base from V and 6 bases from J; junction bases left unmatched: 2. Germline V CDR1 and CDR2: DFQATT, SNEGSKA (reference sequence). CDR3 amino acids: CSARVGQGAEQYF. The CDR3 coding sequence is TGCAGTGCTAGAGTCGGACAGGGGGCCGAGCAGTACTTC.

In this sample, this clonotype turned up a few times. J is TRBJ2-7 and V is TRBV7-6, with 10 bases matching TRBD2. Germline assignment: CDR1 SGHVS and CDR2 FNYEAQ. V lost 4 bases, J lost 2 bases, and 8 bases stayed unmatched. The CDR3 is made up of 16 amino acids. DNA of the CDR3: TGTGCCAGCAGCTCACTAGCGGGACGGCCTACCTACGAGCAGTACTTC. Translated, it gives CASSSLAGRPTYEQYF.

This clonotype showed up just a few times. The rearrangement joins TRBV7-2 to TRBJ2-1, with 8 bases that match TRBD2. The junction had 7 bases not matched to a gene; V was cut back by 5 bases and J by 4 bases. CDR1 SGHTA and CDR2 FQGNSA come from the germline V gene. The CDR3 length is 15 residues. CDR3 in amino acids: CASSRSGSFYNEQFF. The CDR3 bases are TGTGCCAGCAGCCGGAGCGGGAGCTTTTACAATGAGCAGTTCTTC.

This clonotype was observed a handful of times. DNA of the CDR3: TGCAGTGCTACCCCAGGACAGGGGGCAGGAAGGACTGAAGCTTTCTTT. It translates to CSATPGQGAGRTEAFF. The genes are TRBV20-1 and TRBJ1-1; TRBD1 aligns across 11 bases. This CDR3 has 16 residues. The germline gives CDR1 DFQATT, CDR2 SNEGSKA (reference sequence). The ends lost 4 bases at V and 5 bases at J; junction bases unmatched: 12.

The J gene is TRBJ1-4, the V gene TRBV20-1, with 8 bases identical to TRBD1. This CDR3 has 15 residues. V shed 4 bases and J 3 bases; nucleotides not matched to a gene: 7. CDR1 is DFQATT and CDR2 is SNEGSKA in the germline V gene (reference sequence). CDR3 DNA sequence: TGCAGTGCTATGCCCGTACAGGGGGCTAATGAAAAACTGTTTTTT. Translating gives CSAMPVQGANEKLFF.

The genes are TRBV12-3 or TRBV12-4 and TRBJ1-1; weak D call: TRBD1 (6 bases). The CDR3 has 14 residues. Trimming left V 5 bases short and J 4 bases short, with 14 bases between. The CDR3 DNA sequence: TGTGCCAGCAGTATAGGGGGGGCTAGCACTGAAGCTTTCTTT. This codes for CASSIGGASTEAFF.

This clonotype has at least ten counts. This chain links TRBV29-1 with TRBJ2-1; no reliable D call. The V end lost 0 bases, the J end lost 1 base, and 10 bases lay between the germline ends. Germline CDR1 and CDR2: SQVTM and ANQGSEA. The CDR3 length is 15 residues. CDR3 in amino acids: CSVEDLGLSYNEQFF. CDR3 in DNA: TGCAGCGTTGAAGATCTCGGGCTGTCCTACAATGAGCAGTTCTTC.

This clonotype was counted between two and nine times. The chain carries TRBV18 and TRBJ1-1; D is undetermined. The ends were cut back, 4 bases at V and 0 bases at J, with 9 bases in the middle. Germline-derived CDR1 and CDR2 are KGHSH and LQKENI. The CDR3 contains 14 residues. CDR3 DNA: TGTGCCAGCTCACGAGGACCGATGAACACTGAAGCTTTCTTT. Its translation: CASSRGPMNTEAFF.

This clonotype was seen repeatedly, ten times or more. The chain has TRBV5-8 and TRBJ2-7; 9 bases are a match to TRBD1. V lost 4 bases and J lost 4; bases outside the gene matches: 6. The CDR3 contains 14 residues. Germline CDR1 is SGHTS and CDR2 is YDEGEE. The CDR3 protein is CASSLGQGLYEQYF. The CDR3 bases are TGTGCCAGCAGCCTGGGACAGGGTTTGTACGAGCAGTACTTC.

Regarding this clonotype: The junction departs from germline at one end; a sequencing error may be responsible. CDR3 protein: CASSLTYDEQFF. CDR3 DNA: TGTGCCAGCAGTCTTACCTACGATGAGCAGTTCTTC. The chain employs TRBV12-3 or TRBV12-4 and TRBJ2-1; D gene ambiguous. The CDR3 covers 12 residues.

The V call is TRBV2, the J call TRBJ2-7; D gene unclear. In germline, CDR1 is SNHLY, CDR2 FYNNEI. V was cut by 6 bases and J by 3 bases, with 18 bases left in between. The CDR3 is 15 amino acids. CDR3 sequence reads: CASRLTSLPGYEQYF. The CDR3 nucleotides read TGTGCCAGCAGACTGACTTCCTTACCCGGCTACGAGCAGTACTTC.

The V and J genes are TRBV7-3 and TRBJ2-5, with TRBD2 matching 9 bases. The CDR3 loop spans 15 amino acids. V gave up 0 bases and J gave up 4 bases; unmatched junction bases: 3. The germline V gene has CDR1 SGHTA and CDR2 FQGTGA. CDR3 sequence: CASSLTLRGGETQYF. In DNA, the CDR3 is TGTGCCAGCAGCTTAACCTTGCGGGGGGGAGAGACCCAGTACTTC.

The V gene is TRBV5-1, the J gene TRBJ2-7, with a tentative D call TRBD1 (6 bases). The CDR3 runs to 14 residues. V lost 4 bases to trimming and J lost 2 bases, with 13 bases between them. Germline CDR1 and CDR2: SGHRS and YFSETQ. The CDR3: CASSLRGEAYEQYF. The CDR3 bases are TGCGCCAGCAGCCTCAGGGGCGAAGCCTACGAGCAGTACTTC.

This chain joins TRBV2 and TRBJ1-5; D remains ambiguous. The germline V and J ends were trimmed by 4 bases and 5 bases, with 6 bases remaining between them. Germline assignment: CDR1 SNHLY and CDR2 FYNNEI. The CDR3 loop spans 12 amino acids. CDR3 sequence: CASSARDQPQHF. CDR3 sequence (DNA): TGTGCCAGCAGTGCTAGGGATCAGCCCCAGCATTTT.

The rearrangement links TRBV4-2 to TRBJ2-3; no reliable D call. The germline V gene has CDR1 LGHNA and CDR2 YNFKEQ. The CDR3 length is 13 residues. Between the trimmed V and J ends, which lost 5 bases and 2 bases, there was a span of 8 bases. Here the CDR3 DNA reads TGTGCCAGCAGCAAGACCCACACAGATACGCAGTATTTT. It yields the protein CASSKTHTDTQYF.

This clonotype was seen a few times. The chain links TRBV7-9 to TRBJ2-7, with 11 bases matching TRBD1. Germline loops: CDR1 SEHNR, CDR2 FQNEAQ (reference sequence). This CDR3 contains 16 residues. With 5 bases clipped from V and 0 bases from J, the junction kept 6 bases outside the gene matches. The CDR3 loop is CASSRSGTGGSYEQYF. The CDR3, as DNA: TGTGCCAGCAGCCGAAGTGGGACAGGGGGCTCCTACGAGCAGTACTTC.

V is TRBV6-5 and J is TRBJ2-1; D gene ambiguous. V was cut by 7 bases and J by 5 bases, with 12 bases left in between. Per the germline V gene, CDR1 is MNHEY and CDR2 is SVGAGI. The CDR3 runs to 13 residues. The CDR3 nucleotides read TGTGCCAGCAAAACACAGAATAACAATGAGCAGTTCTTC. It yields the protein CASKTQNNNEQFF.

At least ten counts were recorded for this clonotype. This chain connects TRBV5-1 to TRBJ2-5, with a tentative D call TRBD2 (5 bases). Germline V gene data show CDR1 as SGHRS and CDR2 as YFSETQ. The CDR3 has 14 amino acids. V shed 6 bases and J shed 5 bases, with 17 bases lying between them. In DNA form, the CDR3 reads TGCGCCAGCATTCTCGAGGGCCGTGGGGAGACCCAGTACTTC. This codes for CASILEGRGETQYF. The entire variable domain, with the rest obtained from reference TRBV5-1 and TRBJ2-5, is as follows: KAGVTQTPRYLIKTRGQQVTLSCSPISGHRSVSWYQQTPGQGLQFLFEYFSETQRNKGNFPGRFSGRQFSNSRSEMNVSTLELGDSALYLCASILEGRGETQYFGPGTRLLVL.